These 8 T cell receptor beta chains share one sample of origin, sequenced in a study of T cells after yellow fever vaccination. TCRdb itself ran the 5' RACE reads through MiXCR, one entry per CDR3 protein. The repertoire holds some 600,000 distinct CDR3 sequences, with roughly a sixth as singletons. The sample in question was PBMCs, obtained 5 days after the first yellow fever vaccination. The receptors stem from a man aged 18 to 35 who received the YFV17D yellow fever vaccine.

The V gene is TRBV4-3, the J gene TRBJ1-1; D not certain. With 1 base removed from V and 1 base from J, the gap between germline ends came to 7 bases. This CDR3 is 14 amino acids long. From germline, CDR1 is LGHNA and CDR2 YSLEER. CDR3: CASSQATENTEAFF. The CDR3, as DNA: TGCGCCAGCAGCCAAGCCACAGAGAACACTGAAGCTTTCTTT.

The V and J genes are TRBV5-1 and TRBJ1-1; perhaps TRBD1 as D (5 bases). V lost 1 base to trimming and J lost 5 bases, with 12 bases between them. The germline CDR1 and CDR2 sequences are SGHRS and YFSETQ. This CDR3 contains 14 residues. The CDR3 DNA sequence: TGCGCCAGCAGCTTGAATCAGGGTCGAACTGAAGCTTTCTTT. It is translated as CASSLNQGRTEAFF.

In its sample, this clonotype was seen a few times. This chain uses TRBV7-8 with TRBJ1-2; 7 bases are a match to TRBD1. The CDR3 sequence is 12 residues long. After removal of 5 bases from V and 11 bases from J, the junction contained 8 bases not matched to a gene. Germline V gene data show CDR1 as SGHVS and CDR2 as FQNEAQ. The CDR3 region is CASSGDRRGYTF. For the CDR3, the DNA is TGTGCCAGCAGCGGGGACCGCAGGGGGTACACCTTC.

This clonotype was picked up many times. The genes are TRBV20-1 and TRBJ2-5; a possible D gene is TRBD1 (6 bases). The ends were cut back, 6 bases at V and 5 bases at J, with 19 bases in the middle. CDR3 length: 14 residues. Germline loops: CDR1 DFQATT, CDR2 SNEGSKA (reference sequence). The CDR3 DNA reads TGCAGTGCCCTAAATCGGCAGAGGGGGGAGACCCAGTACTTC. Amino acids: CSALNRQRGETQYF.

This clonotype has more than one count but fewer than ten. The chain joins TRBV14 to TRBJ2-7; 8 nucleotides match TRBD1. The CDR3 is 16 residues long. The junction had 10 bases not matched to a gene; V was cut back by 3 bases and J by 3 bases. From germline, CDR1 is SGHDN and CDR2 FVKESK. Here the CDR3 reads CASSHGPGTGIYEQYF. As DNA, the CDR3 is TGTGCCAGCAGCCACGGCCCGGGGACAGGCATCTACGAGCAGTACTTC. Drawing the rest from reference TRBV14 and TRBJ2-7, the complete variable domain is EAGVTQFPSHSVIEKGQTVTLRCDPISGHDNLYWYRRVMGKEIKFLLHFVKESKQDESGMPNNRFLAERTGGTYSTLKVQPAELEDSGVYFCASSHGPGTGIYEQYFGPGTRLTVT.

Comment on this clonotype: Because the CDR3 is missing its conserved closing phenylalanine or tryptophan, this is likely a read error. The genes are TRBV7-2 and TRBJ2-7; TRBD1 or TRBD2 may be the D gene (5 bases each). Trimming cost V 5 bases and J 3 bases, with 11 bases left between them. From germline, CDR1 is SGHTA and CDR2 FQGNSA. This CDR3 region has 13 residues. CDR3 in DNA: TGTGCCAGCAGCCGAGGGGCGCTCTACGAGCAGTACGCC. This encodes CASSRGALYEQYA.

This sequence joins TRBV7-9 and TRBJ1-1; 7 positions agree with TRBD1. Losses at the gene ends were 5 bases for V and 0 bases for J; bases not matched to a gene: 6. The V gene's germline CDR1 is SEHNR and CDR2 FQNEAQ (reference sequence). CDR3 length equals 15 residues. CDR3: CASSETGTLNTEAFF. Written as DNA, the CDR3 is TGTGCCAGCAGCGAGACAGGGACCTTGAACACTGAAGCTTTCTTT.

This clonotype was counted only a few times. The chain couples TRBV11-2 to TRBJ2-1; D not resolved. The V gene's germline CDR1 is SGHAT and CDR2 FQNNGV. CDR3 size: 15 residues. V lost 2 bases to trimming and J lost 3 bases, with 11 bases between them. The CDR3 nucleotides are TGTGCCAGCAGCTTACGGTCGCTCCTCTACAATGAGCAGTTCTTC. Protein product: CASSLRSLLYNEQFF.